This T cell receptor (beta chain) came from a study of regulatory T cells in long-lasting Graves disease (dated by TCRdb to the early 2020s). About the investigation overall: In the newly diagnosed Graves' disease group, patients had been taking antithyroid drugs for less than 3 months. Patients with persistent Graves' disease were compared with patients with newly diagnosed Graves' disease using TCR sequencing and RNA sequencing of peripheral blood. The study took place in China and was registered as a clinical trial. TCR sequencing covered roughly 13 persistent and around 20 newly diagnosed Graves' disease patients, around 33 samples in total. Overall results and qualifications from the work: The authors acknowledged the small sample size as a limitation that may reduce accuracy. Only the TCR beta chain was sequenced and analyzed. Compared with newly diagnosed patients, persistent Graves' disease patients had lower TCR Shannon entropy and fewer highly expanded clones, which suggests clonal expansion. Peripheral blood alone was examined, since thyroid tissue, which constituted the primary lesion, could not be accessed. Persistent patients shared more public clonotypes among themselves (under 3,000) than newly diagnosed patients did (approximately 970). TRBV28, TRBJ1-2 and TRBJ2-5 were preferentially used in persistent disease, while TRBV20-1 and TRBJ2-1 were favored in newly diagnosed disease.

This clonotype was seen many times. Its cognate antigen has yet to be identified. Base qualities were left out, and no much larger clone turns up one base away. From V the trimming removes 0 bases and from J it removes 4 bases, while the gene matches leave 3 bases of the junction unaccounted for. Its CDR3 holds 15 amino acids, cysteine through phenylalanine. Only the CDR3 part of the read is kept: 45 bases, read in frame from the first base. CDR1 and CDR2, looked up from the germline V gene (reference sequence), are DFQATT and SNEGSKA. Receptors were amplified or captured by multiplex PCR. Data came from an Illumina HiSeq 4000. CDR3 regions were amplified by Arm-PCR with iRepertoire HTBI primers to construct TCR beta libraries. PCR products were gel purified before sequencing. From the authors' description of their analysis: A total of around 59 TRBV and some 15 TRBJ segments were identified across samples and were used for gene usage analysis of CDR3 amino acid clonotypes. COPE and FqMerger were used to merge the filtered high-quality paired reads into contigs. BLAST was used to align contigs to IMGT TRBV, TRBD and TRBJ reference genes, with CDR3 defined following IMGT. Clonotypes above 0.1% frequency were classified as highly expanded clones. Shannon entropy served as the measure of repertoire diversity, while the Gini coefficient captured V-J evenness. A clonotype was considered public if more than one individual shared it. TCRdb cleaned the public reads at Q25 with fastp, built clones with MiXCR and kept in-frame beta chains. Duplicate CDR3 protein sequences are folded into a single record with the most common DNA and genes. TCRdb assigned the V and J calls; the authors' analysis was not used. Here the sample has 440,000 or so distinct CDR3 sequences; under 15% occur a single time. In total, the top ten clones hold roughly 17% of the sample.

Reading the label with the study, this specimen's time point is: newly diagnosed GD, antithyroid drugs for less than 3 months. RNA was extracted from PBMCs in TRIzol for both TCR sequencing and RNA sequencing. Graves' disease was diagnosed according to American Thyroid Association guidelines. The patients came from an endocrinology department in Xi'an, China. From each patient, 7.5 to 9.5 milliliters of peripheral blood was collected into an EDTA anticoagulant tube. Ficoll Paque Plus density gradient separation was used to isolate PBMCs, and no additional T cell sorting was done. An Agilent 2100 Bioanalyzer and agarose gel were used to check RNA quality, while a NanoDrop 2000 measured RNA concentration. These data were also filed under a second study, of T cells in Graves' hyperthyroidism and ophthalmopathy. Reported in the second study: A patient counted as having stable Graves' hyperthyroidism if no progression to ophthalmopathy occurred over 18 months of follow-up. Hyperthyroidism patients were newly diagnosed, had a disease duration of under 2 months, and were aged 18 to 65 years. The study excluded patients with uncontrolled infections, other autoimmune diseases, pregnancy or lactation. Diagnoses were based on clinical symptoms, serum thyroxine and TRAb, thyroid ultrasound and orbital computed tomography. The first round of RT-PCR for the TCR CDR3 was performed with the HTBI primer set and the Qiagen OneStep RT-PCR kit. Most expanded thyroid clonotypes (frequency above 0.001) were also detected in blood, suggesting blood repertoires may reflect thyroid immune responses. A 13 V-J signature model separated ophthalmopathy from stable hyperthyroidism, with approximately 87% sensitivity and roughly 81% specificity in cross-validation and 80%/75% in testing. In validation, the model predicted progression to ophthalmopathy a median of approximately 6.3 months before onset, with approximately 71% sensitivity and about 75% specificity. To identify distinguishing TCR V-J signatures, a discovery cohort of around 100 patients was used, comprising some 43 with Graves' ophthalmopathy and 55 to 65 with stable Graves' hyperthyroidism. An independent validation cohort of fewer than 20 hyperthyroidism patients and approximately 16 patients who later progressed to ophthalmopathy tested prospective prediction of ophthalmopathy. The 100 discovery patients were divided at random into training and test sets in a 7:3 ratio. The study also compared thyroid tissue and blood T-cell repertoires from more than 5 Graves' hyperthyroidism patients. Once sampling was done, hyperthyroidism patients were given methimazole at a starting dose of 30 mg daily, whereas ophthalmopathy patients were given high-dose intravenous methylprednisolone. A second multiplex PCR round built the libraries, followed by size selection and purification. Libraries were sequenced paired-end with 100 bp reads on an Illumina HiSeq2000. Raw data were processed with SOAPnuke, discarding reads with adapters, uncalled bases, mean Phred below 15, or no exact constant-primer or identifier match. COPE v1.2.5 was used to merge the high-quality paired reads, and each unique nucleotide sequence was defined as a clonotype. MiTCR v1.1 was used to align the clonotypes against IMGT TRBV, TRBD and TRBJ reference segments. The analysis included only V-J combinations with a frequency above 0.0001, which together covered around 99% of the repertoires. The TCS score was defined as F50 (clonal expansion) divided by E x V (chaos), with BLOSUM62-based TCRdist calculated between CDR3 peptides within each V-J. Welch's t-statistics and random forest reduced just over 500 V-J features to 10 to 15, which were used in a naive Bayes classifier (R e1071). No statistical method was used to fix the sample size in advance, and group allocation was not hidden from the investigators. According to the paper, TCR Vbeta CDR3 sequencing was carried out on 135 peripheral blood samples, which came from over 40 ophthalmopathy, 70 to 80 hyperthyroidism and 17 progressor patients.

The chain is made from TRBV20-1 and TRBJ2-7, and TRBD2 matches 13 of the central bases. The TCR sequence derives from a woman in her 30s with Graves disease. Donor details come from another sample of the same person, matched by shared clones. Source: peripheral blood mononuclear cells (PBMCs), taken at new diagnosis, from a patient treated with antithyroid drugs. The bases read TGCAGTGCTAGAGATCGGGGACTAGCGGGATACGAGCAGTACTTC. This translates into CSARDRGLAGYEQYF.